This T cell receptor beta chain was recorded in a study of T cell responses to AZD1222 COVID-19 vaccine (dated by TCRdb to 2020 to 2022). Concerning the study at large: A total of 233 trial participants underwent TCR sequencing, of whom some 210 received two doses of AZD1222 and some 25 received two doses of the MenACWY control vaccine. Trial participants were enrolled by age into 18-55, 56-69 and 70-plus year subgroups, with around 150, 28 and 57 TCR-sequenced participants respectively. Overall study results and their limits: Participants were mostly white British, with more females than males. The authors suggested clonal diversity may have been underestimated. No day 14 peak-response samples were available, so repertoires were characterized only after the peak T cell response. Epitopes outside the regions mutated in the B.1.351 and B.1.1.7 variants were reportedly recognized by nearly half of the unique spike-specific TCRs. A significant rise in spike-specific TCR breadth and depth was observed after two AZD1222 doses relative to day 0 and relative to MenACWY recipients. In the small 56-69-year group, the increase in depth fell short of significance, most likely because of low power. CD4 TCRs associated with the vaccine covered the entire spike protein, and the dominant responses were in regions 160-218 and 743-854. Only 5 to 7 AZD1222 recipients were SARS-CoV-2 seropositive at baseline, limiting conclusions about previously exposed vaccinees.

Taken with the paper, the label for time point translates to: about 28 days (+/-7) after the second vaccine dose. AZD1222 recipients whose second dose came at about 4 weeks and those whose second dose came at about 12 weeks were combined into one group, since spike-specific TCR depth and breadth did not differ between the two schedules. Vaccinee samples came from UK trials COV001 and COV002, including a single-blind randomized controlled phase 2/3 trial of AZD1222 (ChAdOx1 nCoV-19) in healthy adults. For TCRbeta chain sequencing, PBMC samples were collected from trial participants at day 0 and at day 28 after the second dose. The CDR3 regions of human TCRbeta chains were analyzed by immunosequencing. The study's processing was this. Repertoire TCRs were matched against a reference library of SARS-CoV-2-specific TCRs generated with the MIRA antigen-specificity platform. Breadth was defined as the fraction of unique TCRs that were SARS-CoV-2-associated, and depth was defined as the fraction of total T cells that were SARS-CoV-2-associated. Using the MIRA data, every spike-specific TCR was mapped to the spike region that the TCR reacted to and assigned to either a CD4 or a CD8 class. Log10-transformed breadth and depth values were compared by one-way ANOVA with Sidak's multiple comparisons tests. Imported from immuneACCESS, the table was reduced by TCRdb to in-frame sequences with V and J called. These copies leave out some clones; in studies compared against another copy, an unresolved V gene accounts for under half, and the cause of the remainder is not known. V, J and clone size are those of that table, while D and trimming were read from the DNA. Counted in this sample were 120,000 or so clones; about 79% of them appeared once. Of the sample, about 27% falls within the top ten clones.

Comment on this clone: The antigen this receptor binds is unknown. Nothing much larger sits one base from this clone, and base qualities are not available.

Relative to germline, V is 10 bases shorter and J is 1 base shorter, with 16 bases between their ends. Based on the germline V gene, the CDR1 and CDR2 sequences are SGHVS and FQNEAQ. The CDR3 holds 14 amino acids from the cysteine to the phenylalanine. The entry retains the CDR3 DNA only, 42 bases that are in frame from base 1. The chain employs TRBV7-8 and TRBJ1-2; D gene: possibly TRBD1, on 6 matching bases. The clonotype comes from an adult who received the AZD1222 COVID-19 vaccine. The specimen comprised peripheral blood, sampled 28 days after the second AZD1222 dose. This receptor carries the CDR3 CATRTARNNYGYTF. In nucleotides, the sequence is TGTGCCACCCGGACAGCCCGAAATAACTATGGCTACACCTTC.